What follows describes a single TCR beta chain. This sample was taken from a study of T cell changes during pregnancy in multiple sclerosis. Data came from immunoSEQ multiplex PCR; TCRdb stores just in-frame clones and leaves some out. The sample yields roughly 93,000 clones, around 93% seen once. CDR1 is MNHNS and CDR2 is SASEGT in the germline V gene. V lost 4 bases and J 7 bases, leaving 16 bases between the germline ends. The CDR3 has 14 residues. The receptor's source is a female donor with multiple sclerosis, enrolled in a pregnancy study. The chain recombines TRBV6-1 with TRBJ1-1; TRBD1 might be the D (5 bases). The sequencing used peripheral blood, collected before pregnancy. The CDR3 reads CASSAKGLFGEAFF. The CDR3 nucleotides read TGTGCCAGCAGTGCAAAGGGGCTTTTCGGTGAAGCTTTCTTT.